There are many counts of the clone carrying this T cell receptor beta chain. The sample comes from a study of CD8 T cells in ankylosing spondylitis. TCRdb re-analysed the 5' RACE reads in MiXCR, keeping a single row per CDR3 protein. Of 250,000 or so distinct CDR3 sequences in the sample, 20% to 30% were seen once. The TCR sequence derives from a male donor with ankylosing spondylitis or in good health (not recorded which). The source material was blood, either unsorted or a sorted T cell fraction (not recorded which).

In DNA, the CDR3 is TGTGCCAGCAGCCGCGCGGCCCGAGGAGCGGACGGGGAGCTGTTTTTT. It codes for CASSRAARGADGELFF. V usage is TRBV12-3 or TRBV12-4 and J usage is TRBJ2-2; D might be TRBD2 (5 bases). The CDR3 loop spans 16 amino acids. With 6 bases removed from V and 7 bases from J, the gap between germline ends came to 21 bases.